The present T cell receptor (beta chain) was sequenced within a study of early T cells in non-severe SARS-CoV-2 infection. V was cut by 0 bases and J by 0 bases, with 8 bases left in between. This CDR3 comprises 15 residues. CDR1 SGHRS and CDR2 YFSETQ come from the germline V gene. The library protocol tagged individual cDNA molecules with unique molecular identifiers. From the 5' RACE reads, TCRdb called clonotypes with MiXCR, one entry per CDR3 protein. Of some 82,000 distinct CDR3 sequences listed, over 9.5% are singletons. This clonotype was seen repeatedly, ten times or more. The J gene is TRBJ2-3, the V gene TRBV5-1; no reliable D call. The sequence was collected from an adult who was a healthcare worker with PCR-confirmed SARS-CoV-2 infection or an uninfected control (not recorded which). Sequenced material: whole blood, taken at baseline. CDR3 sequence (DNA): TGCGCCAGCAGCTTGGGATTCAGTAGCACAGATACGCAGTATTTT. Its translation is CASSLGFSSTDTQYF.